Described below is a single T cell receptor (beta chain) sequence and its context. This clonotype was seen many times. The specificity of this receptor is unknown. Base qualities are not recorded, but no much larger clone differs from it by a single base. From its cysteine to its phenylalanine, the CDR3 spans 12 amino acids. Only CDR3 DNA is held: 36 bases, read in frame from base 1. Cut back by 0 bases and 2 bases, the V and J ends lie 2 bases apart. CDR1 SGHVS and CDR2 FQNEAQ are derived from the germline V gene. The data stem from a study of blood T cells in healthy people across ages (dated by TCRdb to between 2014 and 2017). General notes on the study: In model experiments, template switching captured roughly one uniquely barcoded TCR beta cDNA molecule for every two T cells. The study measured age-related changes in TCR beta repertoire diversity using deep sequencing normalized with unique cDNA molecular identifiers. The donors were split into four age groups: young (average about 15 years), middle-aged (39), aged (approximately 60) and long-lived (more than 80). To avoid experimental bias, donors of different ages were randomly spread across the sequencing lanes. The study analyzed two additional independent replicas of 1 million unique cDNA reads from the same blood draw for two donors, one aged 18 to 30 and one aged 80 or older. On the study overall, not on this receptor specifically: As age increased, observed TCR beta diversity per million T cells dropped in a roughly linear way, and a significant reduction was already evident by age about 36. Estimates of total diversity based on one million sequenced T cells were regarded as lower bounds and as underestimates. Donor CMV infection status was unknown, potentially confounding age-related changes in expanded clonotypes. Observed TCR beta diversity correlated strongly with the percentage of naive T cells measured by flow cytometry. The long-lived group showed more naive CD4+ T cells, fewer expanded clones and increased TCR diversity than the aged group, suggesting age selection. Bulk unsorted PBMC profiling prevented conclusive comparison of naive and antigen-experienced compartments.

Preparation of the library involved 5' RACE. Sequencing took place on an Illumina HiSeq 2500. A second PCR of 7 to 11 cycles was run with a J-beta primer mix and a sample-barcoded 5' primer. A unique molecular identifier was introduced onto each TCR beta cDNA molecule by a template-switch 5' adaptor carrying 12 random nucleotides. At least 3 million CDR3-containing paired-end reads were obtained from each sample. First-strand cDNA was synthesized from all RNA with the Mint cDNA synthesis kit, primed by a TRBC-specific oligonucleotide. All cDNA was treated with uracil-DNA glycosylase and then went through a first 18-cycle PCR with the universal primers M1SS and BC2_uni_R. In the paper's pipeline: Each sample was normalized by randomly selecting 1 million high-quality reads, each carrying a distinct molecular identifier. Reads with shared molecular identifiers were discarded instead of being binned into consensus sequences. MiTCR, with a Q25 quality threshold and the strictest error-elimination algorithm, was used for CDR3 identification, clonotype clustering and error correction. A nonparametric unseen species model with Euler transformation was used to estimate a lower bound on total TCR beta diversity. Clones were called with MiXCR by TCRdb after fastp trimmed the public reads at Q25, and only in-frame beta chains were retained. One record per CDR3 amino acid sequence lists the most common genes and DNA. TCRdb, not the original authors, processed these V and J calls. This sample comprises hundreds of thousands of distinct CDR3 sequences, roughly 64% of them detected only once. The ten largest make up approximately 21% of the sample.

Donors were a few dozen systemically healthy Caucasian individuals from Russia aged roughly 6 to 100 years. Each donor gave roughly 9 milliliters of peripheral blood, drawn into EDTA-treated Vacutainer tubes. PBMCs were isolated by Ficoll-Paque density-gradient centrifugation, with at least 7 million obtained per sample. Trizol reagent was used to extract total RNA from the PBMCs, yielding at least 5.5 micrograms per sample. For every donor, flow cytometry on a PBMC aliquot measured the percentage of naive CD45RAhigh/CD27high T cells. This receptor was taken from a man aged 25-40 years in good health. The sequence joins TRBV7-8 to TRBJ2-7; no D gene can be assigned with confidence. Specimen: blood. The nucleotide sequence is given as TGTGCCAGCAGCTTAGCAACCTACGAGCAGTACTTC. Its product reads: CASSLATYEQYF.